This TCR beta chain was profiled in a study of blood T cells in healthy people across ages. Broader study findings: Estimates drawn from one million T cells were deemed to understate diversity.

This clonotype was seen many times. Its antigen is unidentified. Primers used in a second PCR of roughly 6 to 11 cycles were a sample-barcoded 5' primer and a J-beta primer mix. Using its own MiXCR run on the 5' RACE reads, TCRdb lists one record per CDR3 protein. The profile shows 650,000 to 1,000,000 distinct CDR3 sequences, 36% of them singletons. Healthy Caucasian individuals from Russia aged roughly 6 to 90 served as donors. Per individual sample, total RNA of at least 5 micrograms was extracted. The CDR3 has 14 amino acids. Trimming removed 4 bases from V and 9 bases from J; junction bases left unmatched: 8.

This chain uses TRBV12-3 or TRBV12-4 with TRBJ2-1; TRBD1 matches 8 bases. The sequence was obtained from a man aged 18 to 30 in good health. The sample taken for sequencing was blood. In nucleotides, the CDR3 is TGTGCCAGCAGTTCCCGACAGGGGTCTACTGAGCAGTTCTTC. It specifies CASSSRQGSTEQFF.